The T cell receptor (beta chain) described here comes from a study of blood T cell repertoires in COVID-19. Whole-study context: From the United States, Italy and Spain came samples of acute and convalescent COVID-19. PBMCs, B-cell-depleted T cells, or T cells were the source of the cDNA or gDNA that made up the material.

The authors' processing: Estimates of nucleated cell counts were drawn from the amplification of reference gene primers. Repertoires were generated with immunoSEQ multiplex PCR, while TCRdb's copy carries only in-frame clones and drops some. V, J and clone size are those of that table, while D and trimming were read from the DNA. This table has some 310,000 clones, roughly 90% appearing once. CDR1 and CDR2 from the germline V gene are SQVTM and ANQGSEA. J was trimmed by 0 bases and V by 6 bases; bases with no gene match: 7. The length of the CDR3 is 15 residues. Seattle-derived patients entered the study during active infection and were followed longitudinally. This clone was detected once.

The chain uses TRBV29-1 and TRBJ2-7; 11 bases are shared with TRBD1. This receptor was obtained from a woman aged 25 to 39 with COVID-19, enrolled during active disease. The source material was peripheral blood. DNA of the CDR3: TGCAGCGTCCGATCCGGGACAGGGGGCTCCTACGAGCAGTACTTC. Translated, it gives CSVRSGTGGSYEQYF.